This paragraph reports one T cell receptor (beta chain). Its antigen is as yet unknown. The sample comes from a study of cytomegalovirus exposure and HLA in healthy donors. Whole-study results and caveats: A previous analysis found most TCR beta V segments productive roughly 87% or roughly 30% of the time. Later work found most CMV-associated TCR beta chains apparently HLA-restricted. It emerged from a later analysis that several of the most significant clusters appeared to be linked to common viral pathogens. In a later analysis, TCR beta V- and J-gene trimming showed a link to a missense DCLRE1C variant.

Primers: 60 Vbeta forward and 13 Jbeta reverse. Clones were sequenced by immunoSEQ multiplex PCR, and TCRdb holds only the in-frame ones, with some missing. The sample includes about 190,000 clones, approximately 80% of them seen just once. This CDR3 is built from 13 residues. Looked up from germline, CDR1 is SGHNT and CDR2 is YENEEA. V lost 5 bases and J lost 9; bases outside the gene matches: 5. The sequencing input was PBMCs. The chain has TRBV11-3 and TRBJ2-1; 9 bases agree with TRBD2. The receptor's source is a boy aged 2 to 10 in good health and CMV-seronegative. This chain's CDR3 is CASSLAGWGEQFF. The CDR3 nucleotides are TGTGCCAGCAGCCTAGCGGGGTGGGGTGAGCAGTTCTTC.